A selection of T cell receptor beta chains follows, all from one sample in a study of blood T cell repertoires in COVID-19. Assay used: immunoSEQ multiplex PCR; TCRdb lists only in-frame clones, some missing. The table includes 200,000 to 250,000 clones, 75% to 85% detected once. The sequencing input was peripheral blood. The receptors derive from a woman of 80 years or more with COVID-19, enrolled during active disease. The CDR3 runs from the conserved cysteine through the conserved F or W. A D gene is named only where the DNA matches it firmly. Rows give clone size only sometimes, using once, few, many, or a class for an expanded clone.

CDR3 DNA: TGTGCCTGGAGTTCCTTGGGACAGGGGGCGAATGAGCAGTACTTC; CDR3 protein: CAWSSLGQGANEQYF; V gene: TRBV30; J gene: TRBJ2-7; clone size: -; D gene: TRBD1
CDR3 DNA: TGTGCCAGCAGTCGGACAGGGGTAATCTATGGCTACACCTTC; CDR3 protein: CASSRTGVIYGYTF; V gene: TRBV28; J gene: TRBJ1-2; clone size: -; D gene: TRBD1
CDR3 DNA: TGTGCCAGCAGTTTAGGCAGGGCCGGTTATGGCTACACCTTC; CDR3 protein: CASSLGRAGYGYTF; V gene: TRBV27; J gene: TRBJ1-2; clone size: -; D gene: -
CDR3 DNA: TGCAGCGTTGCCGGGACTAGCGGATCCTACGAGCAGTACTTC; CDR3 protein: CSVAGTSGSYEQYF; V gene: TRBV29-1; J gene: TRBJ2-7; clone size: -; D gene: TRBD2
CDR3 DNA: TGCGCCAGCAGCTCCGGACAGGCAAGTGGCTACACCTTC; CDR3 protein: CASSSGQASGYTF; V gene: TRBV5-1; J gene: TRBJ1-2; clone size: -; D gene: TRBD1
CDR3 DNA: TGTGCCAGCAGCCAGCAGGGGATTAATTCACCCCTCCACTTT; CDR3 protein: CASSQQGINSPLHF; V gene: TRBV3-1/TRBV3-2; J gene: TRBJ1-6; clone size: -; D gene: -
CDR3 DNA: TGTGCTAGTGGTTACGGACAGGGGCAAGAGACCCAGTACTTC; CDR3 protein: CASGYGQGQETQYF; V gene: TRBV12-5; J gene: TRBJ2-5; clone size: -; D gene: TRBD1
CDR3 DNA: TGTGCCAGCGACAGGGGTAACGAGCAGTACTTC; CDR3 protein: CASDRGNEQYF; V gene: TRBV28; J gene: TRBJ2-7; clone size: -; D gene: TRBD1
CDR3 DNA: TGCAGCACCTTACAGGGTTCGGGGGGCTACACCTTC; CDR3 protein: CSTLQGSGGYTF; V gene: TRBV29-1; J gene: TRBJ1-2; clone size: -; D gene: -
CDR3 DNA: TGTGCCAGCAGTTACTCGAACAGGGGGATCACTGAAGCTTTCTTT; CDR3 protein: CASSYSNRGITEAFF; V gene: TRBV6-5; J gene: TRBJ1-1; clone size: -; D gene: TRBD1
CDR3 DNA: TGCGCCAGCAGCCAAGGGGGCGCGGGAGGCACAGATACGCAGTATTTT; CDR3 protein: CASSQGGAGGTDTQYF; V gene: TRBV4-3; J gene: TRBJ2-3; clone size: many; D gene: TRBD2